The T cell receptor beta chain described here comes from a study of cytomegalovirus exposure and HLA in healthy donors. This PCR relied on a set of 60 Vbeta primers and 13 Jbeta primers. TCRdb keeps only in-frame clones here, not all; method: immunoSEQ multiplex PCR. The sample carries some 170,000 clones, 78% recorded once. Germline lookup yields CDR1 MNHNS and CDR2 SASEGT. This CDR3 has 14 residues. V lost 6 bases, J lost 2 bases, and 13 bases lay in between. Overall study findings and caveats: Some highly shared sequence variants likely arose as a pipeline artifact. Roughly uniform sequencing depth across donors was assumed, possibly incorrectly. In terms of immune exposure information, only CMV serostatus was available.

Regarding this clone: Its antigen is not identified.

The specimen sequenced was PBMCs. V is TRBV6-1 and J is TRBJ1-1, with D unresolved. The receptor was derived from a female donor in good health and CMV-seronegative. CDR3 coding DNA: TGTGCCAGCAGCCCACCAACAGTTAACACTGAAGCTTTCTTT. It specifies CASSPPTVNTEAFF.